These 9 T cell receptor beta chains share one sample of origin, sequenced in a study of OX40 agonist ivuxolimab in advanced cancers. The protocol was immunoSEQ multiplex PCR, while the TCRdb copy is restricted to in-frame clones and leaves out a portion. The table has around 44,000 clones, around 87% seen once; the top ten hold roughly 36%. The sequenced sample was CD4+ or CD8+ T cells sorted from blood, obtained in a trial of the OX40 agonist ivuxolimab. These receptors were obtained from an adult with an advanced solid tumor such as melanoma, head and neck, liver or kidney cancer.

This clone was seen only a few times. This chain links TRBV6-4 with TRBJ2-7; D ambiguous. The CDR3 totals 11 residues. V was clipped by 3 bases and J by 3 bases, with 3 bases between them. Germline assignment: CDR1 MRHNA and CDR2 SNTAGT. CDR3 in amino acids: CASSEGYEQYF. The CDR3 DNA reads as TGTGCCAGCAGTGAAGGCTACGAGCAGTACTTC.

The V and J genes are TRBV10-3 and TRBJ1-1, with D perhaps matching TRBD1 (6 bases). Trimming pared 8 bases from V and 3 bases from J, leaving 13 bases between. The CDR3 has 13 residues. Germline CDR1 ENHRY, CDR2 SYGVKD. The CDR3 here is CAIGGGRDTEAFF. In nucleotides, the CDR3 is TGTGCCATCGGTGGGGGCAGAGACACTGAAGCTTTCTTT.

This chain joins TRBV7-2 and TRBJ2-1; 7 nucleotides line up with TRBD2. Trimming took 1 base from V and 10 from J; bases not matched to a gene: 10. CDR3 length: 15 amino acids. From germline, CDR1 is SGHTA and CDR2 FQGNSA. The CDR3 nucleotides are TGTGCCAGCAGCTTAGGAGCCGGGACTACTTTGGAGCAGTTCTTC. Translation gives CASSLGAGTTLEQFF.

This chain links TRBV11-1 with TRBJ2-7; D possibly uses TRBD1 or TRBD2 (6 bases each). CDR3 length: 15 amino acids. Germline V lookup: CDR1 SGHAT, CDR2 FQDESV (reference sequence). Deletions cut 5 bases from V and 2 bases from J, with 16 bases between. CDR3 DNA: TGTGCCAGCAGCCTTTATCGGGGGCCGACCTACGAGCAGTACTTC. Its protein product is CASSLYRGPTYEQYF. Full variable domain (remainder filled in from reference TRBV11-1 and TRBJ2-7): EAEVAQSPRYKITEKSQAVAFWCDPISGHATLYWYRQILGQGPELLVQFQDESVVDDSQLPKDRFSAERLKGVDSTLKIQPAELGDSAMYLCASSLYRGPTYEQYFGPGTRLTVT.

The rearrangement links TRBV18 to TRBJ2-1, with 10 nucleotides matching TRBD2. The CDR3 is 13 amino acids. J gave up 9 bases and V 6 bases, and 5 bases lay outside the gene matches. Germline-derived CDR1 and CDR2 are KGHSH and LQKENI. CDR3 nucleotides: TGTGCCAGCTCGAGCGGGGGGGCCGGTGAGCAGTTCTTC. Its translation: CASSSGGAGEQFF.

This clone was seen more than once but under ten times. The CDR3 DNA sequence: TGTGCCAGCAGCTTAATTCAGGGCGGGGGCAATGAGCAGTTCTTC. Its translation: CASSLIQGGGNEQFF. V gene TRBV7-9 combines with J gene TRBJ2-1, with 7 bases matching TRBD2. Germline V gene sequence: CDR1 SEHNR, CDR2 FQNEAQ (reference sequence). The CDR3 has 15 residues. V trimming: 2 bases; J trimming: 6 bases; junction bases outside the gene matches: 7.

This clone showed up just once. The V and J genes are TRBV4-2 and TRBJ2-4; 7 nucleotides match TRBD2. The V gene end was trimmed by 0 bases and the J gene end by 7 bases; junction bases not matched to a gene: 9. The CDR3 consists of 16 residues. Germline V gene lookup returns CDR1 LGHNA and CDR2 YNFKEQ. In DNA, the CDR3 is TGTGCCAGCAGCCAAGAGTATAGCGGGCCGGGCAACATTCAGTACTTC. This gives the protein CASSQEYSGPGNIQYF.

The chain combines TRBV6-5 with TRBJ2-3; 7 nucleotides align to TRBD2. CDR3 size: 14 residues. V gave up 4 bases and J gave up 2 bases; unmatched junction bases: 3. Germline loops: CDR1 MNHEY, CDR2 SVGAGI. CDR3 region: CASSLGLDTDTQYF. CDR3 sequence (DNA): TGTGCCAGCAGTTTAGGACTAGACACAGATACGCAGTATTTT.

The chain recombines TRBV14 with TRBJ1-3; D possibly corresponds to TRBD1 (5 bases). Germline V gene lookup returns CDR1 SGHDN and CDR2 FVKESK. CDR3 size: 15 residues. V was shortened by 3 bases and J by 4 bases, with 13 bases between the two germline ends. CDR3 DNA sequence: TGTGCCAGCAGCCACGAGGGGATAAACGGAAACACCATATATTTT. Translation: CASSHEGINGNTIYF. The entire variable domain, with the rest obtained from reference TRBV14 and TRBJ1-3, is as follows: EAGVTQFPSHSVIEKGQTVTLRCDPISGHDNLYWYRRVMGKEIKFLLHFVKESKQDESGMPNNRFLAERTGGTYSTLKVQPAELEDSGVYFCASSHEGINGNTIYFGEGSWLTVV.